A selection of T cell receptor beta chains follows, all from one sample in a study of T cell responses to AZD1222 COVID-19 vaccine. Profiling relied on immunoSEQ multiplex PCR, and the TCRdb table lists in-frame clones only, not all of them. The sample shows approximately 110,000 clones, over 85% of them seen only once. Sequencing used peripheral blood, obtained on day 0 of AZD1222 vaccination. The receptors originated from an adult in good health. CDR3s include the opening cysteine and the closing phenylalanine or tryptophan. The order of the fields is clone size, J gene, V gene, D gene, CDR3 DNA, CDR3 protein. The D gene is left open where the match is weak. The size entry is marked missing in some rows and otherwise reads once, few, many or a size class.

. | TRBJ1-2 | TRBV3-1/TRBV3-2 | . | TGTGCCAGCAGCCAAGAAGGGGGAGCTAACTATGGCTACACCTTC | CASSQEGGANYGYTF
. | TRBJ2-5 | TRBV29-1 | TRBD1 | TGCAGCGTTTTACCCCGGGACAGTCAAGAGACCCAGTACTTC | CSVLPRDSQETQYF
. | TRBJ1-4 | TRBV2 | . | TGTGCCAGCACAGTACAGGGAACTCCTAATGAAAAACTGTTTTTT | CASTVQGTPNEKLFF
. | TRBJ1-4 | TRBV25-1 | . | TGTGCCAGCAGTGAATTTCGAGCAGGGTTTGGCGAAAAACTGTTTTTT | CASSEFRAGFGEKLFF
. | TRBJ2-5 | TRBV9 | . | TGTGCCAGCAGCGTTTACGAGGAGACCCAGTACTTC | CASSVYEETQYF
once | TRBJ2-1 | TRBV11-1 | TRBD1 | TGTGCCAGCAGCCAGACGACAGGGGTGGTTTACAATGAGCAGTTCTTC | CASSQTTGVVYNEQFF
. | TRBJ1-3 | TRBV9 | . | TGTGCCAGCAGCATTTATTCTGGAAACACCATATATTTT | CASSIYSGNTIYF
. | TRBJ2-2 | TRBV9 | . | TGTGCCAGCAGCGTTTGGTACACGAACACCGGGGAGCTGTTTTTT | CASSVWYTNTGELFF
. | TRBJ2-7 | TRBV4-2 | TRBD1 | TGTGCCAGCAGCCAGGCCGGGACAGGGCTCTACGAGCAGTACTTC | CASSQAGTGLYEQYF
. | TRBJ2-3 | TRBV6-5 | . | TGTGCCACCCTTGGGGGGGCGTCGACAGATACGCAGTATTTT | CATLGGASTDTQYF
. | TRBJ2-7 | TRBV15 | TRBD2 | TGTGCCACCAGCAGAGATAGAGCGGGGGGAGGGGCCTACGAGCAGTACTTC | CATSRDRAGGGAYEQYF
. | TRBJ1-2 | TRBV7-9 | . | TGTGCCAGCAGCTTAGGGAGGAGCTACACCTTC | CASSLGRSYTF
once | TRBJ2-7 | TRBV10-3 | TRBD1 | TGTGCCATCAGTGAGTCGACAGGGGTGCTGGGCCGCTACGAGCAGTACTTC | CAISESTGVLGRYEQYF
. | TRBJ2-1 | TRBV6-4 | TRBD2 | TGTGCCAGCAGTACTACCGGGACTAGCGGATTCAATGAGCAGTTCTTC | CASSTTGTSGFNEQFF
. | TRBJ1-5 | TRBV3-1/TRBV3-2 | TRBD1 | TGTGCCAGCAGCCAAGATTACGGGACAGATAGCAATCAGCCCCAGCATTTT | CASSQDYGTDSNQPQHF
once | TRBJ2-7 | TRBV29-1 | . | TGCAGCGTTACAGGGGGGGACTACCGGAGCTACGAGCAGTACTTC | CSVTGGDYRSYEQYF
. | TRBJ2-4 | TRBV7-9 | . | TGTGCCAGCAGCCAATTAGACCCCGGCATTCAGTACTTC | CASSQLDPGIQYF
. | TRBJ2-2 | TRBV4-1 | TRBD2 | TGCGCCAGCAGCTCCCCGGGGGAGCGGGGGGGCCCCGGGGAGCTGTTTTTT | CASSSPGERGGPGELFF
. | TRBJ1-1 | TRBV28 | TRBD1 | TGTGCCAGCAGTTCGACAGGGGTCGAAGCTTTCTTT | CASSSTGVEAFF
few | TRBJ1-5 | TRBV6-4 | TRBD1 | TGTGCCAGCCATAGGGATTGGGGACAGGACCCTTATAGCAATCAGCCCCAGCATTTT | CASHRDWGQDPYSNQPQHF
. | TRBJ1-2 | TRBV4-1 | . | TGCGCCAGCAGCCAGACGGCGGGTCCGGGGGAGGGTGGCTACACCTTC | CASSQTAGPGEGGYTF
. | TRBJ1-5 | TRBV18 | . | TGTGCCAGCTCACCACCGGGGGGCTATCAGCCCCAGCATTTT | CASSPPGGYQPQHF
. | TRBJ1-4 | TRBV4-1 | . | TGCGCCAGCAGCCATCGGGACGGAATTAATGAAAAACTGTTTTTT | CASSHRDGINEKLFF
. | TRBJ2-7 | TRBV5-1 | . | TGCGCCAGCAGCTTGGACAGTGCAGCCTACGAGCAGTACTTC | CASSLDSAAYEQYF
. | TRBJ2-1 | TRBV5-1 | . | TGCGCCAGCAGCCTGGACCCCCTAGGGGAGCAGTTCTTC | CASSLDPLGEQFF
. | TRBJ2-5 | TRBV11-2 | TRBD1 | TGTGCCAGCAGGAAGGGACAGGGGGGTTTCTGGGAGACCCAGTACTTC | CASRKGQGGFWETQYF
. | TRBJ1-2 | TRBV5-1 | . | TGCGCCAGCACCCTTGAGGTCCAAGGGAAGTATGGCTACACCTTC | CASTLEVQGKYGYTF
. | TRBJ2-1 | TRBV4-1 | TRBD1 | TGCGCCAGCAGCCAACTCTCAGGGGGCGCAGGGAATGAGCAGTTCTTC | CASSQLSGGAGNEQFF
. | TRBJ1-2 | TRBV19 | . | TGTGCCAGTAGTATCGGTCAGGGTAATGGCTACACCTTC | CASSIGQGNGYTF
once | TRBJ1-2 | TRBV4-1 | . | TGCGCCAGCAGCCACGGAACACAGGGAGTCTATGGCTACACCTTC | CASSHGTQGVYGYTF
. | TRBJ1-2 | TRBV5-1 | TRBD1 | TGCGCCAGCAGCTTGGAGGCGGCCAGGGGGACCTATGGCTACACCTTC | CASSLEAARGTYGYTF
. | TRBJ2-6 | TRBV24-1 | . | TGTGCCACCAGTGATTTTCGGAGCTCTGGGGCCAACGTCCTGACTTTC | CATSDFRSSGANVLTF
. | TRBJ1-2 | TRBV5-1 | TRBD1 | TGCGCCAGCAGTTTTGCCACAGGGGAGGCCTATGGCTACACCTTC | CASSFATGEAYGYTF
once | TRBJ1-6 | TRBV5-6 | TRBD1 | TGTGCCAGCAGCTTGGCCGGACAGGGGGCCGATTCACCCCTCCACTTT | CASSLAGQGADSPLHF
. | TRBJ2-7 | TRBV4-1 | . | TGCGCCAGCAGCCAAGTCGGAGGCTCCTACGAGCAGTACTTC | CASSQVGGSYEQYF
. | TRBJ1-1 | TRBV27 | TRBD1 | TGTGCCAGCAGTTTAAAGGCAGGGGGGTTGGGCACTGAAGCTTTCTTT | CASSLKAGGLGTEAFF
. | TRBJ2-5 | TRBV7-2 | . | TGTGCCAGCAGCTTATGGACAGAGACCCAGTACTTC | CASSLWTETQYF
. | TRBJ1-4 | TRBV6-5 | . | TGTGCCAGCAGTCCCCGCGGGACATTCCGTGAAAAACTGTTTTTT | CASSPRGTFREKLFF
. | TRBJ2-2 | TRBV30 | . | TGTGCCTGGAGTGTACGTGGACTGCTAACCCTCACCGGGGAGCTGTTTTTT | CAWSVRGLLTLTGELFF
. | TRBJ1-3 | TRBV3-1/TRBV3-2 | . | TGTGCCAGCAGCCAAGATCTTACCAGGTCTGGAAACACCATATATTTT | CASSQDLTRSGNTIYF
. | TRBJ2-6 | TRBV18 | TRBD1 | TGTGCCAGCTCACTAAAGACAGGGGGTAGCTCTGGGGCCAACGTCCTGACTTTC | CASSLKTGGSSGANVLTF
. | TRBJ2-1 | TRBV5-1 | . | TGCGCCAGCAGCTTGATAACCCTTAACCCCAAATTCTTC | CASSLITLNPKFF
. | TRBJ2-5 | TRBV21-1 | . | TGTGCCAGCAGCAAAGACAGGACACAGAAAGGAAAAGAGACCCAGTACTTC | CASSKDRTQKGKETQYF
. | TRBJ2-1 | TRBV30 | TRBD2 | TGTGCCTGGAGTGTAAGGGCTAGCGGGTACTCCTACAATGAGCAGTTCTTC | CAWSVRASGYSYNEQFF
. | TRBJ2-7 | TRBV7-9 | TRBD1 | TGTGCCAGCAGCTCTGACAGGGTAGTATCCTACGAGCAGTACTTC | CASSSDRVVSYEQYF
. | TRBJ2-1 | TRBV27 | . | TGTGCCAGCAGTTTAGGAGGGTCGCCTAACAATGAGCAGTTCTTC | CASSLGGSPNNEQFF
once | TRBJ2-5 | TRBV24-1 | . | TGTGCCACCAGTGATAAACACCAAGAGACCCAGTACTTC | CATSDKHQETQYF
. | TRBJ2-5 | TRBV6-2/TRBV6-3 | . | TGTGCCAGCAGCTGGAGGTCTGAGACCCAGTACTTC | CASSWRSETQYF
. | TRBJ2-5 | TRBV2 | . | TGTGCCAGCAGTGCAGGGGTCGAAGAGACCCAGTACTTC | CASSAGVEETQYF
. | TRBJ2-7 | TRBV10-3 | . | TGTGCCATCAGTGAGTGGGGGACCGTATACGAGCAGTACTTC | CAISEWGTVYEQYF
. | TRBJ2-1 | TRBV4-1 | TRBD1 | TGCGCCAGCAGCCAAGCCCAATACGGACAGGGGGCCTACAATGAGCAGTTCTTC | CASSQAQYGQGAYNEQFF
. | TRBJ1-5 | TRBV6-5 | . | TGTGCCAGCAGCCGACGGGATGGGGTTCAGCCCCAGCATTTT | CASSRRDGVQPQHF
. | TRBJ1-1 | TRBV29-1 | . | TGCAGCTCTGAAGGGTTTATGAACACTGAAGCTTTCTTT | CSSEGFMNTEAFF
. | TRBJ1-1 | TRBV7-9 | TRBD1 | TGTGCCAGCAGCTCATCATCCGAGGGGGCGCTATTATCTGAAGCTTTCTTT | CASSSSSEGALLSEAFF
few | TRBJ2-7 | TRBV9 | . | TGTGCCAGCAGCGTAGAAGCTGGGGCCCACGAGCAGTACTTC | CASSVEAGAHEQYF
. | TRBJ1-1 | TRBV30 | TRBD1 | TGTGCCTGGAGTAGGACAGGGGGGACTATGAACACTGAAGCTTTCTTT | CAWSRTGGTMNTEAFF
. | TRBJ2-7 | TRBV13 | TRBD1 | TGTGCCAGCAGCGATACAGGGGCCTCCTACGAGCAGTACTTC | CASSDTGASYEQYF